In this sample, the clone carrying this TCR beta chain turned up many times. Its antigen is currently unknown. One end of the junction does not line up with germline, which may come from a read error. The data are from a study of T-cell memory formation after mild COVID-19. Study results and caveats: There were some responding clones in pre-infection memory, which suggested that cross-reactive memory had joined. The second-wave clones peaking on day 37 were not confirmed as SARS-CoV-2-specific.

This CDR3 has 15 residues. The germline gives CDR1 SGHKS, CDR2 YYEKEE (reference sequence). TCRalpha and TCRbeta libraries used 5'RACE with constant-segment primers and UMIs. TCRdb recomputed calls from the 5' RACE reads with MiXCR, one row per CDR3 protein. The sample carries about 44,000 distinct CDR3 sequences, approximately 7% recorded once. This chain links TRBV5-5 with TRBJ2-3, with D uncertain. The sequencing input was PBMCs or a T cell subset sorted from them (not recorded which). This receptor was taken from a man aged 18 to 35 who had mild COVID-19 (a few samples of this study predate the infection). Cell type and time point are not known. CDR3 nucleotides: TGTGCCAGCAGCTTGCGTTGGAAACACACAGATATGCAGTATTTT. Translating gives CASSLRWKHTDMQYF. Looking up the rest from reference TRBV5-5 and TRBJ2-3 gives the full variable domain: DAGVTQSPTHLIKTRGQQVTLRCSPISGHKSVSWYQQVLGQGPQFIFQYYEKEERGRGNFPDRFSARQFPNYSSELNVNALLLGDSALYLCASSLRWKHTDMQYFGPGTRLTVL.